This T cell receptor (beta chain) was recovered during a study of blood T cell repertoires in COVID-19. Assay: immunoSEQ multiplex PCR; the TCRdb copy retains only in-frame clones and omits some. The sample lists 200,000 or so clones; about 88% were seen once. This CDR3 contains 16 residues. The trim removed 2 bases at V and 7 bases at J, leaving 8 bases unmatched. Germline CDR1 MGHRA, CDR2 YSYEKL. The specimen was peripheral blood. This TCR was recovered from a man between 65 and 85 years old with acute or convalescent COVID-19. The V gene is TRBV4-1, the J gene TRBJ2-2, with 9 bases matching TRBD2. CDR3 in DNA: TGCGCCAGCAGCCAAACTGCGGGAGGGCCTGTCGGGGAGCTGTTTTTT. Residues: CASSQTAGGPVGELFF.